One and the same sample provided the 3 T cell receptor beta chains below, sequenced in a study of blood T cell repertoires in COVID-19. TCRdb keeps only in-frame clones here, not all; method: immunoSEQ multiplex PCR. This table holds 70,000 to 80,000 clones, around nine tenths found once. The material sequenced was peripheral blood. These receptors all come from a woman in her sixties with acute or convalescent COVID-19.

This chain joins TRBV7-9 and TRBJ1-4; TRBD1 agrees at 10 bases. The length of the CDR3 is 14 residues. With V trimmed by 4 bases and J by 6 bases, 2 bases remained unmatched. Germline V gene lookup returns CDR1 SEHNR and CDR2 FQNEAQ (reference sequence). The chain's CDR3 is CASSSGQGYEKLFF. In DNA form, the CDR3 reads TGTGCCAGCAGCTCGGGACAGGGGTATGAAAAACTGTTTTTT.

This chain joins TRBV28 and TRBJ2-5; 13 bases agree with TRBD2. Germline V lookup: CDR1 MDHEN, CDR2 SYDVKM. J was trimmed by 2 bases and V by 6 bases; bases with no gene match: 6. The CDR3 runs to 16 residues. Here the CDR3 reads CASRELAGGQQETQYF. The CDR3, as DNA: TGTGCCAGCAGGGAACTAGCGGGGGGGCAACAAGAGACCCAGTACTTC.

This clone is a singleton in its sample. The chain carries TRBV7-3 and TRBJ2-7; TRBD1 matches at 9 bases. V was pared by 5 bases and J by 7 bases, with 6 bases of the junction left unmatched. Germline CDR1 and CDR2: SGHTA and FQGTGA. This CDR3 region has 13 residues. The CDR3 DNA reads TGTGCCAGCAGCGTGGACAGGGGAGGAGAGCAGTACTTC. It is translated as CASSVDRGGEQYF.